This passage covers 11 T cell receptor beta chains from one sample sequenced in a study of control samples from healthy donors and cancer patients. Measured with immunoSEQ multiplex PCR; TCRdb has only the in-frame clones, and not every one. Of more than 85,000 clones in the sample, 92% were seen once. The sample was blood. Every receptor here comes from a woman under 30 in good health.

The V call is TRBV11-3, the J call TRBJ1-5; D ambiguous. Trimming shortened V by 5 bases and J by 1 base, and 9 bases separated the two germline ends. Germline CDR1 is SGHNT and CDR2 is YENEEA. The length of the CDR3 is 14 residues. CDR3 nucleotide sequence: TGTGCCAGCAGCCACTACCTCAGCAATCAGCCCCAGCATTTT. This translates into CASSHYLSNQPQHF.

The chain uses TRBV30 and TRBJ2-7, with TRBD2 matching 10 bases. The trim removed 4 bases at V and 3 bases at J, leaving 0 bases unmatched. The CDR3 is made up of 12 amino acids. CDR1 and CDR2 (germline): GTSNPN, SVGIG (reference sequence). CDR3 coding DNA: TGTGCCTGGACTAGCGGGGGCTACGAGCAGTACTTC. Translation gives CAWTSGGYEQYF.

This chain connects TRBV28 to TRBJ2-7; the match to TRBD1 covers 8 bases. CDR1 is MDHEN and CDR2 is SYDVKM in the germline V gene. V was pared by 10 bases and J by 2 bases, with 4 bases of the junction left unmatched. This CDR3 contains 12 residues. CDR3 in DNA: TGTGCCACGACAGGGGTTGCCTACGAGCAGTACTTC. It is translated as CATTGVAYEQYF.

V gene TRBV30 combines with J gene TRBJ1-1, with unresolved D. The germline gives CDR1 GTSNPN, CDR2 SVGIG (reference sequence). V was pared by 2 bases and J by 7 bases, with 5 bases between. This CDR3 spans 10 amino acids. In nucleotides, the CDR3 is TGTGCCTGGAGTCCGGTTGAAGCTTTCTTT. Translated: CAWSPVEAFF. The complete variable domain, with remaining parts taken from reference TRBV30 and TRBJ1-1, reads SQTIHQWPATLVQPVGSPLSLECTVEGTSNPNLYWYRQAAGRGLQLLFYSVGIGQISSEVPQNLSASRPQDRQFILSSKKLLLSDSGFYLCAWSPVEAFFGQGTRLTVV.

The chain couples TRBV5-4 to TRBJ2-5; 14 nucleotides align to TRBD2. Germline V CDR1 and CDR2: SGHNT, YYREEE (reference sequence). This CDR3 contains 19 residues. J gave up 5 bases and V 5 bases, and 17 bases lay outside the gene matches. The CDR3 sequence is CASSSGLAGGPGLYETQYF. In DNA form, the CDR3 reads TGTGCCAGCAGTTCTGGACTAGCGGGAGGCCCGGGCTTGTATGAGACCCAGTACTTC.

This chain connects TRBV5-4 to TRBJ2-2; the match to TRBD1 covers 9 bases. V dropped 4 bases and J dropped 6; count of bases not matched to a gene: 13. Germline-derived CDR1 and CDR2 are SGHNT and YYREEE (reference sequence). CDR3 length: 17 residues. CDR3 sequence reads: CASSPRSRDREAGELFF. CDR3 in DNA: TGTGCCAGCAGCCCAAGATCCCGGGACAGGGAGGCCGGGGAGCTGTTTTTT.

V gene TRBV3-1 (or the pseudogene TRBV3-2) combines with J gene TRBJ1-4, with 7 nucleotides matching TRBD1. This CDR3 has 15 residues. V gave up 2 bases and J gave up 4 bases; unmatched junction bases: 4. CDR1 and CDR2 from the germline V gene are LGHDT and YNNKEL (reference sequence). Here the CDR3 reads CASSQKGAGNEKLFF. The DNA of the CDR3 is TGTGCCAGCAGCCAAAAGGGGGCAGGTAATGAAAAACTGTTTTTT.

V is TRBV6-6 and J is TRBJ2-1, with 7 bases fitting TRBD2. Per the germline V gene, CDR1 is MNHNY and CDR2 is SVGAGI (reference sequence). This CDR3 spans 15 amino acids. The ends lost 6 bases at V and 3 bases at J; junction bases unmatched: 8. The CDR3 coding sequence is TGTGCCAGCAGCTTCTTCCGGGGGGACTACAATGAGCAGTTCTTC. Residues: CASSFFRGDYNEQFF.

The gene calls are TRBV30 and TRBJ1-2, with a possible D match to TRBD1 (5 bases). V lost 3 bases, J lost 4 bases, and 18 bases lay in between. Germline CDR1 and CDR2: GTSNPN and SVGIG (reference sequence). The CDR3 covers 15 residues. The CDR3 sequence: CAWRKGAGAFYGYTF. DNA of the CDR3: TGTGCCTGGAGGAAAGGGGCAGGAGCTTTCTATGGCTACACCTTC. Looking up the rest from reference TRBV30 and TRBJ1-2 gives the full variable domain: SQTIHQWPATLVQPVGSPLSLECTVEGTSNPNLYWYRQAAGRGLQLLFYSVGIGQISSEVPQNLSASRPQDRQFILSSKKLLLSDSGFYLCAWRKGAGAFYGYTFGSGTRLTVV.

Turning to this clone: Other DNA sequences of this sample code for an identical CDR3. The rearrangement links TRBV15 to TRBJ1-4, with 7 bases matching TRBD1. The CDR3 sequence is 15 residues long. Trimming cost V 1 base and J 8 bases; bases outside gene matches: 7. Germline loops: CDR1 LNHNV, CDR2 YYDKDF (reference sequence). The CDR3 sequence is CATSRGGGAGEKLFF. Written as DNA, the CDR3 is TGTGCCACCAGCAGAGGAGGGGGCGCGGGGGAAAAACTGTTTTTT. The full variable domain, rest sourced from reference TRBV15 and TRBJ1-4, is DAMVIQNPRYQVTQFGKPVTLSCSQTLNHNVMYWYQQKSSQAPKLLFHYYDKDFNNEADTPDNFQSRRPNTSFCFLDIRSPGLGDTAMYLCATSRGGGAGEKLFFGSGTQLSVL.

This chain connects TRBV19 to TRBJ1-3; the D gene is possibly TRBD1 (5 bases). CDR1 and CDR2 from the germline V gene are LNHDA and SQIVND (reference sequence). This CDR3 has 17 residues. The germline V and J ends were trimmed by 3 bases and 0 bases, with 15 bases remaining between them. The CDR3: CASSIVRALSSGNTIYF. CDR3 nucleotide sequence: TGTGCCAGTAGTATTGTCAGGGCGCTCTCCTCTGGAAACACCATATATTTT.